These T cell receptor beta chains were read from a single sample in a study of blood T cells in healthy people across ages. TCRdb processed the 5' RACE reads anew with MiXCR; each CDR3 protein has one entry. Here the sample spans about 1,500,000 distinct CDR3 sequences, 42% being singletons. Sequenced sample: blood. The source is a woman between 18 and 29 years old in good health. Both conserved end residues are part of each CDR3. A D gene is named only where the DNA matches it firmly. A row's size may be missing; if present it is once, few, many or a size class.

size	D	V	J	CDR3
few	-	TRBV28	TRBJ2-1	CASAGQSYNEQFF
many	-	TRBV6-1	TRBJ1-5	CASSDQGHQPQHF
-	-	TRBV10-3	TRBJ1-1	CAISDRNTEAFF
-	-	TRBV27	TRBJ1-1	CASRFAGNTEAFF
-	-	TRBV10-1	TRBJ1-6	CASSEVTGRSPLHF
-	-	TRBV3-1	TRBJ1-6	CASSQEWGQLDNSPLHF
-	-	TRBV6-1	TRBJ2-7	CASSEALTQPFTYEQYF
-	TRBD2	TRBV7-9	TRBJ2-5	CASSLELAGGYQETQYF
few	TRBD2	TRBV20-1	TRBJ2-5	CSLGGVQETQYF
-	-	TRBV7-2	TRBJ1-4	CASSFPGGEKLFF
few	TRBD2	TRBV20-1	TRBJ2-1	CSAREGSGGSSYNEQFF
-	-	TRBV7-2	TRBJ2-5	CASSSSLGLAEQYF
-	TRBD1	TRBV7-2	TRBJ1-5	CASSAAGTGNQPQHF
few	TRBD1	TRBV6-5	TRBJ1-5	CASSPRRDRDEPQHF
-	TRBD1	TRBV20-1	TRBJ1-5	CSARRQGGLSNQPQHF
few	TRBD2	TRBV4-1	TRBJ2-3	CASSHRLAGVFASTDTQYF
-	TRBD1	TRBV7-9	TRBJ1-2	CASLGGTGANYGYTF
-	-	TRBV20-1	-	CSARDLSEGFSYEQYF
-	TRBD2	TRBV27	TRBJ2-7	CASSFQGLAGGLYEQYF
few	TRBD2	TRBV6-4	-	CASSDFSGSEQYF
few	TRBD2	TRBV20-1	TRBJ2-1	CSARLAGGLNEQFF
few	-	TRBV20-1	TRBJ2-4	CSVVNNIQYF
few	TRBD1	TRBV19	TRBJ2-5	CASGEAGGLETQYF